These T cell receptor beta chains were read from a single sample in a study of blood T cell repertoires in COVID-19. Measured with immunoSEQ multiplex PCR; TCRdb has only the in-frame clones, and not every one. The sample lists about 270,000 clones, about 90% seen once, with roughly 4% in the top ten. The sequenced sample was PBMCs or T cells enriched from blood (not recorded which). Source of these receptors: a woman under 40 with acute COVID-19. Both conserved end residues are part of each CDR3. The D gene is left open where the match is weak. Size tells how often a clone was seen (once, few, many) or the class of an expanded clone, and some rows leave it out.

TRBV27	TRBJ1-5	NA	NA	TGTGCCAGCAGTCCGCTCCAGGGGATGGGTCAGCCCCAGCATTTT	CASSPLQGMGQPQHF
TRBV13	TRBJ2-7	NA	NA	TGTGCCAGCAGCTTCGGCCTCGGGAACGAGCAGTACTTC	CASSFGLGNEQYF
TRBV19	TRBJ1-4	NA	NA	TGTGCCAGTAGTTACAGCGGCGAACTGTTTTTT	CASSYSGELFF
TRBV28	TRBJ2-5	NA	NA	TGTGCCAGCAGTTTACCCGGGGGCCAAGAGACCCAGTACTTC	CASSLPGGQETQYF
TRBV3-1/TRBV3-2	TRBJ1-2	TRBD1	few	TGTGCCAGCAGCCAAGTACAGACAGGGGAGGAGGGCTACACCTTC	CASSQVQTGEEGYTF
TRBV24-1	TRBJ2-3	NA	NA	TGTGCCACCAGTCGGGAGCCAGATACGCAGTATTTT	CATSREPDTQYF
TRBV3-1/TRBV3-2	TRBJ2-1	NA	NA	TGTGCCAGCAGCCAAGGAGGGTTCCCTTCCTACAATGAGCAGTTCTTC	CASSQGGFPSYNEQFF
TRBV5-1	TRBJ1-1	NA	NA	TGCGCCAGCAGCGCCCCTGCCCAGGGAAGGACTGAAGCTTTCTTT	CASSAPAQGRTEAFF
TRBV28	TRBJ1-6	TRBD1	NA	TGTGCCAGCAGTTCGACGGGACAGGGAGCCTATAATTCACCCCTCCACTTT	CASSSTGQGAYNSPLHF
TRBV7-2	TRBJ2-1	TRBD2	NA	TGTGCCAGCAACCCAGCGGGACCCCACGAGCAGTTCTTC	CASNPAGPHEQFF
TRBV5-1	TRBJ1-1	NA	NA	TGCGCCAGCAGCATACAGGCCATGAACACTGAAGCTTTCTTT	CASSIQAMNTEAFF
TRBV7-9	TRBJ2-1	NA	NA	TGTGCCAGCAGCACAGGACGGATGTCGTACCATGAGCAGTTCTTC	CASSTGRMSYHEQFF
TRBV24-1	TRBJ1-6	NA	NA	TGTGCCACCAGTGATCCCATCACTGGTAACCTCCACTTT	CATSDPITGNLHF
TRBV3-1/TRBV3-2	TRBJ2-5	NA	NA	TGTGCCAGCAGCCAAGAATGGGCGGGGTCAGAGACCCAGTACTTC	CASSQEWAGSETQYF
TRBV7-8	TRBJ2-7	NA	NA	TGTGCCAGCAGCTTGGAGCTCTCCTACGAGCAGTACTTC	CASSLELSYEQYF
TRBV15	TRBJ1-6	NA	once	TGTGCCACCAGCAGAGATCTTTCCTGGGGCCGGGATTCACCCCTCCACTTT	CATSRDLSWGRDSPLHF
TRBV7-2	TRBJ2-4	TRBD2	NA	TGTGCCAGCAGCTTAGTTGCAGATTCTAGCGGGCAGTACTTC	CASSLVADSSGQYF